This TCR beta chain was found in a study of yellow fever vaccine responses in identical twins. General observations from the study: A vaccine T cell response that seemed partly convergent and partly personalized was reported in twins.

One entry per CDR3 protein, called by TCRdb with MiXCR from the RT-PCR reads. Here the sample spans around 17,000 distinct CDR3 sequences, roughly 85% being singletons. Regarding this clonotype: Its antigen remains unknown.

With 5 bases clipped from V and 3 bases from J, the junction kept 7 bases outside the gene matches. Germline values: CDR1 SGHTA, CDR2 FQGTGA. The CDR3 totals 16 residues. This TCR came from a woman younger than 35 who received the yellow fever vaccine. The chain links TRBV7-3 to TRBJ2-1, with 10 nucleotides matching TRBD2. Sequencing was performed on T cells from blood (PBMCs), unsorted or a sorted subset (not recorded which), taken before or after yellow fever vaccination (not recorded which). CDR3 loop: CASSLRLAGDYNEQFF. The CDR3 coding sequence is TGTGCCAGCAGCCTACGTCTAGCGGGGGACTACAATGAGCAGTTCTTC.